What follows is one T cell receptor (beta chain) and its context. Its antigen remains unidentified. Base qualities are not provided; no much larger clone lies one nucleotide away. The data were obtained in a study of CD8+ T cells in alopecia areata (dated by TCRdb to 2016 to 2018). Regarding the study in general: Treated patients were enrolled in an open-label pilot trial of oral tofacitinib at 5 to 10 mg twice daily for moderate-to-severe alopecia areata. To study T cell clonal expansion in alopecia areata, the researchers applied high-throughput TCRbeta sequencing to both the C3H/HeJ mouse model and human patients. RNA came from the PAXgene miRNA kit for fixed scalp, the miRNeasy kit for PBMCs, and the RNeasy kit for mouse skin. The SALT score, which quantifies the percentage of affected scalp surface area, was used to measure disease severity in treated patients. Patients stayed on tofacitinib for 6 to 18 months and then had 6 months of follow-up off drug so that delayed response and recurrence could be assessed. Clonality in the scalp was compared among normal scalp (n=4), patchy alopecia areata scalp (n=8), and alopecia totalis/universalis scalp (n=8). Amplification of TCRbeta CDR3 regions was done by immunoSEQ multiplex PCR using 35 Vbeta forward primers and 13 Jbeta reverse primers. Biopsies were taken from tofacitinib-treated patients at baseline and at 4 and 24 weeks of treatment, and a later scalp biopsy was taken in several of the tofacitinib-treated patients. On the human side, TCRbeta sequencing was run on scalp tissue and on sorted CD4+ and CD8+ peripheral blood T cells from healthy controls and from alopecia areata patients with either patchy or totalis/universalis disease. Points the paper makes about the study in general: Unlike mouse skin, where gammadelta T cells dominate, normal human skin contains resident alphabeta T cells that get sequenced too, which complicates analysis of the scalp TCR repertoire. Because the treated cohort was small and had just a single nonresponder, larger studies are needed to establish links between baseline CD8+ expansion and response. Scalp clonality and the number of expanded CD8+ clones among the top 100 scalp clones were significantly decreased by tofacitinib. Compared with normal scalp, lesional scalp had higher clonality and more expanded CD8+ clones, particularly in alopecia totalis/universalis, a pattern that suggests antigenic drive. Many expanded lesional clones persisted in scalp and blood during tofacitinib treatment, which may partly explain relapse after stopping treatment. TCR sequences shared between patients were less clear than in mice, possibly partly because of HLA diversity in the patient population.

According to the study, the label for this sample's time point signals: less than five weeks on oral tofacitinib. In light of the paper, this sample's treatment or condition label describes: oral pan-JAK inhibitor, 5-10 mg twice daily. Peripheral blood and lesional scalp punch biopsies were obtained from patients with alopecia areata. PBMCs were separated by density centrifugation and stained for CD3, CD4 and CD8, after which CD4+ and CD8+ T cells were sorted on a FACSAria. The V end gives up 4 bases and the J end 5 bases, leaving 7 bases in the junction not matched to a gene. CDR1 SGHRS and CDR2 YFSETQ are derived from the germline V gene. The CDR3 covers 14 residues, taking in both the cysteine and the phenylalanine. Just the 42-base CDR3 DNA is kept, in frame starting at base 1. The library was generated by the immunoSEQ multiplex PCR assay. RNA was extracted from all samples and reverse transcribed into cDNA, which served as template for TCR sequencing. SuperScript III was used for first-strand cDNA synthesis, primed with a 2:1 mix of oligo-dT and random hexamers. A synthetic immune receptor repertoire was used to assess amplification bias, and residual bias was removed computationally. As for the original processing: After raw reads were preprocessed to remove errors, the CDR3 was defined following IMGT conventions as running from the conserved cysteine to phenylalanine. To get clonality, Shannon entropy was normalized by log2 of the number of productive unique TCRs and the result was subtracted from 1. CD4 or CD8 identity of scalp clones was inferred by cross-referencing scalp TCRbeta sequences with sorted blood CD4 and CD8 repertoires. This immuneACCESS table, as held by TCRdb, lists in-frame sequences with V and J called but not all clones. Of the missing ones, under half trace to an unresolved V gene in checked studies; the others have no known cause. The DNA gave D and trimming, while V, J and clone size come from that table. Within this sample are some 150,000 clones, with 85% to 90% of them counted one time only. The ten largest clones capture roughly an eighth of the sample.

The sequence derives from a human donor with alopecia areata. The chain is encoded by TRBV5-1 joined to TRBJ2-7, and 9 junctional nucleotides match TRBD1. The sequences come from CD8+ T cells sorted from blood, collected at week 4, from a patient treated with tofacitinib. The encoded CDR3 is CASSPGTGQNEQYF. The bases are TGCGCCAGCAGCCCGGGGACAGGGCAGAACGAGCAGTACTTC.